Included here is one T cell receptor (beta chain) sequence, with context. The antigen it recognizes is unknown. No much larger clone is present one base from it, and per-base qualities are unavailable. The cysteine opens and the phenylalanine closes a CDR3 of 14 amino acids. The only DNA kept is the CDR3, 42 bases in frame from the first base. Unmatched junction bases come to 4, with V trimmed by 4 bases and J by 7 bases. The germline V gene yields ENHRY for CDR1 and SYGVKD for CDR2. Libraries were built with the immunoSEQ multiplex PCR assay. Adaptive Biotechnologies handled the TCRB amplification, library preparation, sequencing and preliminary bioinformatics at Survey level resolution. On the study's bioinformatics: Clonality was calculated in R as 1 minus normalized Shannon entropy, and the Gini index was calculated with the R package ineq. Overlap score was the summed counts of shared sequences divided by total counts of all sequences in both compared samples. Fisher's exact test, with an assumed theoretical repertoire of 10^7 TCRB sequences, was used to assess the significance of shared clonotypes. TCRdb stores this immuneACCESS table with in-frame sequences only. Part of the clones is absent; in the studies checked, under half of the shortfall reflects unresolved V genes, and no reason is known for the rest. V and J calls and clone size are those listed in that table; D and trimming were worked out from the DNA. Counted in this sample were around 10,000 clones; 81% of them appeared once. 0.8% to 0.95% of the sample lies in the top ten.

This record belongs to a study of follicular helper T cells after annual influenza vaccination (dated by TCRdb to 2017 to 2019). About the full investigation: After each seasonal influenza vaccination, blood samples were collected on days 0, 7 and 28. To study recall of cTfh clones, some subjects were followed through successive annual vaccinations in the 2013-2014, 2014-2015 and 2015-2016 seasons. One week after vaccination, a second recruited cohort of roughly 11 subjects (Table S1) displayed a similar ICOS+CD38+ cTfh response. Multi-year samples were available for six subjects, with four spanning two vaccination seasons and two spanning three seasons. The 2013-2014 samples were cryopreserved, while the 2015 samples were processed right after collection.

The time point tag for this specimen amounts to: 2014-2015 season, pre-vaccination. Adults received seasonal inactivated influenza vaccine (Fluvarix), and TCRB sequencing tracked sorted blood CD4 subsets before and after vaccination. Subjects were considered eligible if community-dwelling and if influenza vaccine had not been received in the prior 6 months. Exclusions included influenza vaccine contraindications, substance abuse, HIV/AIDS, active malignancy, immunomodulatory medication and active illness such as respiratory infection. At each time point, about 40 to 100 mL of blood was collected. Ficoll-Paque PLUS or SepMate separation was used to isolate PBMC. As a comparison non-Tfh subset, CXCR5- memory CD4 T cells were sorted. Before DNA was extracted, the cell subsets were sorted from PBMC using a BD FACS Aria. Study-level results and caveats: Undersampling of the much larger non-cTfh compartments could not be excluded when assessing influenza clone enrichment. Productive TCRB sequences were recovered from only about 8.5-23% of analyzed cells, so rare clonotypes could not be sampled. Day 7 ICOS+CD38+ clones were most often found later in ICOS-CD38- cTfh, suggesting that subset may serve as a memory reservoir. ICOS+CD38+ cTfh clonality correlated with the frequency of that population, and its change correlated with the change in circulating plasmablast frequency. Successive annual vaccinations recalled a recurrent oligoclonal ICOS+CD38+ cTfh response that contained tetramer and AIM influenza-specific clonotypes.

Sequenced material: CXCR5- memory CD4+ T cells sorted from blood, taken on the day of influenza vaccination. This specimen's cell subset or site label, interpreted: CXCR5- memory CD4 T cells. The receptor's source is an adult who received the influenza vaccine. The chain employs TRBV10-3 and TRBJ2-1, with 10 bases matching TRBD2. The DNA sequence is TGTGCCATCAGTGGGGCTAGCGGGGGTAATGAGCAGTTCTTC. Its protein reads: CAISGASGGNEQFF.